The 10 T cell receptor beta chains below come from one sample, sequenced in a study of T cells expressing NK-cell markers. TCRdb derives one entry per CDR3 protein from the 5' RACE reads, leaving out DNA. The sample has about 170,000 distinct CDR3 sequences; the top ten hold 20%. Sample: blood T cells: a sorted CD56 or NKG2C T cell subset, CD4+ or CD8+ T cells, or bulk PBMC T cells (not recorded which). These receptors originate from a man aged 18-69 years in good health.

CDR3 region: CASSLGRNGQETQYF. This rearrangement joins TRBV11-3 to TRBJ2-5; absent DNA, TCRdb's TRBD2 call cannot be checked. Germline CDR1 SGHNT, CDR2 YENEEA. The CDR3 has 15 residues.

V is TRBV4-1 and J is TRBJ2-1; TCRdb calls TRBD1, which cannot be checked without DNA. The V gene's germline CDR1 is MGHRA and CDR2 YSYEKL. This CDR3 is built from 18 residues. CDR3: CASSQAPPGTTSYNEQFF.

V and J are TRBV4-1 and TRBJ1-1; the D call from TCRdb, TRBD1, cannot be confirmed without DNA. From germline, CDR1 is MGHRA and CDR2 YSYEKL. The CDR3 totals 14 residues. CDR3: CASRLGGGGTEAFF.

The V call is TRBV2, the J call TRBJ1-2; no DNA is available, so the TRBD1 call from TCRdb remains unchecked. The V gene's germline CDR1 is SNHLY and CDR2 FYNNEI. This CDR3 spans 17 amino acids. The CDR3 loop reads CASRAYPGDAGNYGYTF.

This sequence joins TRBV20-1 and TRBJ2-7; TCRdb's D gene call, TRBD1, goes unchecked for lack of DNA. Germline values: CDR1 DFQATT, CDR2 SNEGSKA (reference sequence). This CDR3 has 14 residues. The CDR3 region is CSARDRAVGYEQYF.

The chain recombines TRBV4-2 with TRBJ2-7; without DNA, the TCRdb call of TRBD2 cannot be checked. The germline gives CDR1 LGHNA, CDR2 YNFKEQ. This CDR3 spans 12 amino acids. The CDR3 reads CASSQDAGEQYF.

V is TRBV9 and J is TRBJ2-7; the TCRdb call, TRBD1, lacks DNA for checking. Germline V CDR1 and CDR2: SGDLS, YYNGEE. The CDR3 sequence is 14 residues long. The CDR3 is CASSVGQFDYEQYF.

The chain has TRBV6-1 and TRBJ1-5; TCRdb names TRBD1, which stays unverified in the absence of DNA. This CDR3 is 14 amino acids long. Germline V gene lookup returns CDR1 MNHNS and CDR2 SASEGT. The CDR3: CASSAVGARQPQHF.

The gene calls are TRBV20-1 and TRBJ2-4; absent DNA, TCRdb's TRBD1 call cannot be checked. The CDR3 loop spans 17 amino acids. Germline-derived CDR1 and CDR2 are DFQATT and SNEGSKA (reference sequence). The CDR3 protein is CSARGLWTQKAKNIQYF.

V usage is TRBV11-1 and J usage is TRBJ2-7; the TRBD1 assignment by TCRdb is unverifiable without DNA. Germline loops: CDR1 SGHAT, CDR2 FQDESV (reference sequence). CDR3 length: 14 amino acids. CDR3 sequence: CASSHGTGGEEQYF. Full variable domain (remainder filled in from reference TRBV11-1 and TRBJ2-7): EAEVAQSPRYKITEKSQAVAFWCDPISGHATLYWYRQILGQGPELLVQFQDESVVDDSQLPKDRFSAERLKGVDSTLKIQPAELGDSAMYLCASSHGTGGEEQYFGPGTRLTVT.